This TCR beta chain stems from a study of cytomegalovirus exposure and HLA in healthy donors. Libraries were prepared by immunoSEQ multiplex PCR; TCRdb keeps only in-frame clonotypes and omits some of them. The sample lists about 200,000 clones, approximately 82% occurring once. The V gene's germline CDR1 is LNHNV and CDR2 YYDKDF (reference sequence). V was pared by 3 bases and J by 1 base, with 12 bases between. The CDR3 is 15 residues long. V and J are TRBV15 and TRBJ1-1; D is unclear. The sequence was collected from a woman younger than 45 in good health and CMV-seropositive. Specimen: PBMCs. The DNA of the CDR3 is TGTGCCACCAGCAGGGACTACGGATCGAACACTGAAGCTTTCTTT. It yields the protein CATSRDYGSNTEAFF.